What follows are 9 T cell receptor beta chains derived from one specimen sequenced in a study of memory CD8 T cells in hepatitis C reinfection. Data came from immunoSEQ multiplex PCR; TCRdb stores just in-frame clones and leaves some out. The sample includes about 46,000 clones, about 88% of them seen just once. Described time point: late/post reinfection, 12 to 24 weeks after detection. TCR sequencing was done directly ex vivo on sorted cells, without expansion in vitro. The sequenced sample consisted of naive CD8+ T cells sorted from blood. The receptors derive from a young man with hepatitis C virus infection.

The chain uses TRBV4-1 and TRBJ2-1; TRBD2 matches at 11 bases. This CDR3 has 18 residues. Germline CDR1 MGHRA, CDR2 YSYEKL. With 1 base clipped from V and 4 bases from J, the junction kept 9 bases outside the gene matches. The CDR3 loop reads CASSQGSGLAEIYNEQFF. The CDR3 coding sequence is TGCGCCAGCAGCCAAGGGTCGGGACTAGCGGAGATTTACAATGAGCAGTTCTTC.

This chain connects TRBV5-8 to TRBJ2-7, with D perhaps TRBD1 (6 bases). V was clipped by 5 bases and J by 6 bases, with 18 bases between them. CDR1 is SGHTS and CDR2 is YDEGEE in the germline V gene. The CDR3 is 14 amino acids. This CDR3 reads CASRNRVLWGEQYV. The CDR3 DNA is TGTGCCAGCAGAAACAGGGTTTTATGGGGCGAGCAGTACGTC.

V gene TRBV5-4 combines with J gene TRBJ2-1; 12 nucleotides agree with TRBD1. CDR1 SGHNT and CDR2 YYREEE come from the germline V gene (reference sequence). This CDR3 has 13 amino acids. V gave up 9 bases and J gave up 8 bases; unmatched junction bases: 6. The CDR3 DNA reads TGTGCCATCGGGACAGGGGGCTTGGATGAGCAGTTCTTC. This sequence encodes CAIGTGGLDEQFF.

The chain uses TRBV6-5 and TRBJ2-1, with 7 bases aligning to TRBD1. The CDR3 spans 12 residues. Trimming took 7 bases from V and 6 from J; bases not matched to a gene: 3. Germline assignment: CDR1 MNHEY and CDR2 SVGAGI. CDR3 nucleotide sequence: TGTGCCAGCACCACAGGGGCCAATGAGCAGTTCTTC. Amino acids: CASTTGANEQFF.

On this clone: Different DNA sequences within this sample yield the same CDR3. The V and J genes are TRBV9 and TRBJ2-3, with 8 bases lining up with TRBD1. The V and J ends lost 3 bases and 3 bases, in that order; junction bases with no gene match: 9. This CDR3 is 16 amino acids long. Germline V gene data show CDR1 as SGDLS and CDR2 as YYNGEE. CDR3 protein: CASSDRAGGETDTQYF. CDR3 nucleotide sequence: TGTGCCAGCAGCGATCGGGCAGGGGGCGAAACAGATACGCAGTATTTT. Based on the CDR3 plus reference TRBV9 and TRBJ2-3, the full variable domain is DSGVTQTPKHLITATGQRVTLRCSPRSGDLSVYWYQQSLDQGLQFLIQYYNGEERAKGNILERFSAQQFPDLHSELNLSSLELGDSALYFCASSDRAGGETDTQYFGPGTRLTVL.

This clone was counted a single time. The chain carries TRBV15 and TRBJ2-7; TRBD2 is a possible D gene (6 bases). Germline V gene lookup returns CDR1 LNHNV and CDR2 YYDKDF (reference sequence). The CDR3 covers 13 residues. The V end was cut by 8 bases, the J end by 1 base, with 12 bases between. The CDR3 DNA reads as TGTGCCACCTCGCGGGACTCTTCCTACGAGCAGTACTTC. Amino acid sequence: CATSRDSSYEQYF.

The chain combines TRBV7-2 with TRBJ2-5, with TRBD2 matching over 11 bases. The V and J ends lost 5 bases and 5 bases, in that order; junction bases with no gene match: 10. The CDR3 sequence is 16 residues long. The germline V gene has CDR1 SGHTA and CDR2 FQGNSA. CDR3 sequence (DNA): TGTGCCAGCAGCCCGATAGCGGGGGGGCGGGGTGAGACCCAGTACTTC. Translating it yields CASSPIAGGRGETQYF.

The chain has TRBV4-3 and TRBJ1-2; D unresolved. Deletions cut 0 bases from V and 4 bases from J, with 12 bases between. In germline, CDR1 is LGHNA, CDR2 YSLEER. This CDR3 has 15 amino acids. The DNA of the CDR3 is TGCGCCAGCAGCCAAGAGAGGGAAGACGCCTATGGCTACACCTTC. This codes for CASSQEREDAYGYTF.

The gene calls are TRBV2 and TRBJ1-1; TRBD1 matches 7 bases. The germline V gene has CDR1 SNHLY and CDR2 FYNNEI. The J segment lost 4 bases and the V segment lost 7 bases, leaving 15 bases of the junction unmatched. The CDR3 extends over 16 amino acids. Here the CDR3 DNA reads TGTGCCAGCAATTTGGACAGGTCCGCTGCCCCCACTGAAGCTTTCTTT. Translating gives CASNLDRSAAPTEAFF. Looking up the rest from reference TRBV2 and TRBJ1-1 gives the full variable domain: EPEVTQTPSHQVTQMGQEVILRCVPISNHLYFYWYRQILGQKVEFLVSFYNNEISEKSEIFDDQFSVERPDGSNFTLKIRSTKLEDSAMYFCASNLDRSAAPTEAFFGQGTRLTVV.